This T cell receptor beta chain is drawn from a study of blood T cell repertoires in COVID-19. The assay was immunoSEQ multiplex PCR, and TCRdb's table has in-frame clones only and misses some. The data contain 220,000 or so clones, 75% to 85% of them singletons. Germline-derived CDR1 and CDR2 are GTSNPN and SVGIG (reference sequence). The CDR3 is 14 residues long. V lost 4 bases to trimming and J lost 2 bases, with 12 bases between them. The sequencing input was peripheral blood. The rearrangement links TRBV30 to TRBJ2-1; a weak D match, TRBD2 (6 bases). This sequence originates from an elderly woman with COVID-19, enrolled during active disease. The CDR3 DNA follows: TGTGCCTGGACCCAGGACTACCCCTACAATGAGCAGTTCTTC. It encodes CAWTQDYPYNEQFF.